These 2 T cell receptor beta chains originate from one sample sequenced in a study of blood T cell repertoires in COVID-19. Sequencing used immunoSEQ multiplex PCR; TCRdb keeps in-frame clones, though not all of them. Of a few hundred thousand clones detected, approximately 86% appear once; the ten largest clones hold roughly 14%. The sample was PBMCs or T cells enriched from blood (not recorded which). The receptors were sampled from a woman between 45 and 60 years old with acute COVID-19.

The V and J genes are TRBV5-4 and TRBJ2-2, with D unresolved. The germline V and J ends were trimmed by 2 bases and 5 bases, with 10 bases remaining between them. CDR3 length equals 14 residues. Germline V gene lookup returns CDR1 SGHNT and CDR2 YYREEE (reference sequence). This CDR3 is CASSFDSYTGELFF. In nucleotides, the CDR3 is TGTGCCAGCAGCTTCGACTCCTATACCGGGGAGCTGTTTTTT.

This CDR3 reads CASSPRNLRGIGDQPQHF. For the CDR3, the DNA is TGTGCCAGCAGTCCCAGGAACCTCAGGGGGATTGGTGATCAGCCCCAGCATTTT. The chain combines TRBV28 with TRBJ1-5, with 7 bases aligning to TRBD1. The V gene's germline CDR1 is MDHEN and CDR2 SYDVKM. V shed 5 bases, J shed 5 bases, and the junction held 18 bases outside the gene matches. This CDR3 has 18 amino acids.